Listed below are T cell receptor beta chains from one sample, sequenced in a study of CD8+ T cells in alopecia areata. Sequenced by immunoSEQ multiplex PCR; TCRdb stores in-frame clones only, minus some. The sample records fewer than 100,000 clones, about three quarters being singletons. This specimen was CD8+ T cells sorted from blood, taken at week 44, from a patient treated with tofacitinib. The source is a human donor with alopecia areata. CDR3s leave out the opening cysteine and the closing phenylalanine or tryptophan. The D gene is left open where the match is weak. Not all rows give a size; the values are once, few, many and, for expanded clones, a class.

abundance	v_gene	d_gene	j_gene	CDR3aa
-	TRBV5-6	-	TRBJ1-1	ASSPGLNTEAF
-	TRBV11-2	-	TRBJ2-5	ASSRWDQGGETQY
-	TRBV11-2	TRBD2	TRBJ2-5	ASSLGLAGEPGETQY
-	TRBV6-6	-	TRBJ2-2	ASTPRVEAGELF
-	TRBV10-3	-	TRBJ1-5	ATRGEDNQPQH
once	TRBV9	-	TRBJ2-5	ASSVGDSWGLERTQY
few	TRBV4-3	TRBD1	TRBJ1-1	ASSPPRGPNTEAF
-	TRBV5-6	-	TRBJ1-2	ASSPGKGHGYT
-	TRBV4-3	-	TRBJ1-5	ASSQGARSNQPQH
-	TRBV10-3	-	TRBJ2-5	AISEGGVSTQY
-	TRBV30	-	TRBJ1-1	AWSQGQVNTEAF
few	TRBV7-9	-	TRBJ1-2	ASSLSTGLIRGGYT
-	TRBV19	-	TRBJ1-2	ASSIGAGYT
-	TRBV19	TRBD2	TRBJ2-1	ASTASGGDYNEQF
few	TRBV7-2	-	TRBJ2-1	ASSQGRGDEQF
few	TRBV19	-	TRBJ1-5	ASSQVTSNQPQH
-	TRBV7-9	-	TRBJ2-1	ASSPSYSNEQF
-	TRBV28	-	TRBJ1-2	ASSFSSGGDGYT
few	TRBV29-1	-	TRBJ2-1	SGGTGNEQF
-	TRBV7-9	TRBD2	TRBJ2-3	ASSASSGGGTQY
once	TRBV9	-	TRBJ1-1	ASSVGDTTEAF
-	TRBV30	-	TRBJ1-1	AWSVLGDTEAF
-	TRBV19	-	TRBJ1-1	ASRVGGNTEAF
-	TRBV7-8	TRBD2	TRBJ2-3	ASSLVGGTDTQY
-	TRBV29-1	-	TRBJ1-2	SAMEGYGVYGYT
-	TRBV11-2	-	TRBJ2-5	ASSLGKLDGSY
-	TRBV30	-	TRBJ2-1	AWRPGQNEQF
-	TRBV29-1	-	TRBJ1-1	SAHNTEAF
-	TRBV7-7	-	TRBJ2-1	ASSLYAGGYNEQF